A selection of T cell receptor beta chains follows, all from one sample in a study of blood T cell repertoires in COVID-19. TCRdb keeps only in-frame clones here, not all; method: immunoSEQ multiplex PCR. The table lists about 160,000 clones, roughly 82% of them singletons. The sample was peripheral blood. These receptors came from a woman between 40 and 55 years old with COVID-19, enrolled during active disease. The CDR3 runs from the conserved cysteine through the conserved F or W. D genes are given only for firm matches. Expanded clones are given a class, and other clones once, few, many or no size at all.

NA,NA,TRBJ2-4,TRBV27,TGTGCCAGCAGTCAGGACAGTCCCATGGGCATTCAGTACTTC,CASSQDSPMGIQYF
NA,NA,TRBJ2-1,TRBV4-2,TGTGCCAGCAGCCTCAACAATGAGCAGTTCTTC,CASSLNNEQFF
NA,NA,TRBJ1-5,TRBV5-5,TGTGCCAGCAGCTTACAGGGTAGCAATCAGCCCCAGCATTTT,CASSLQGSNQPQHF
NA,NA,TRBJ2-1,TRBV11-2,TGTGCCAGCAGCCCCTTAAGGGGGTATGAGCAGTTCTTC,CASSPLRGYEQFF
NA,NA,TRBJ1-2,TRBV12-3/TRBV12-4,TGTGCCAGTCAACAACAGTATGGCTACACCTTC,CASQQQYGYTF
TRBD1,NA,TRBJ2-5,TRBV9,TGTGCCAGCACCCGGGGACAGTACCAAGAGACCCAGTACTTC,CASTRGQYQETQYF
NA,NA,TRBJ2-7,TRBV24-1,TGTGCCACCAGTGATTCTTGGCCAACCTACGAGCAGTACTTC,CATSDSWPTYEQYF
NA,NA,TRBJ1-3,TRBV30,TGTGCCTGGAGTGGGGGGCCCTCTGGAAACACCATATATTTT,CAWSGGPSGNTIYF
TRBD1,NA,TRBJ2-7,TRBV7-9,TGTGCCAGCAGCCCACCTGGGACAGGGAACCACGAGCAGTACTTC,CASSPPGTGNHEQYF
TRBD1,NA,TRBJ1-2,TRBV27,TGTGCCAGCAGTTCCTGGGACAGGGTCTTCTATGGCTACACCTTC,CASSSWDRVFYGYTF
NA,NA,TRBJ1-1,TRBV10-2,TGCGCCAGCATGGGGGGGGGCGGGAACACTGAAGCTTTCTTT,CASMGGGGNTEAFF
TRBD1,NA,TRBJ1-5,TRBV19,TGTGCCAGTAGTAAAGACAGGGGAGGCAATCAGCCCCAGCATTTT,CASSKDRGGNQPQHF
TRBD1,once,TRBJ1-6,TRBV27,TGTGCCAGCAGTTTACGCGCAGGGGGTTGGAATTCACCCCTCCACTTT,CASSLRAGGWNSPLHF
TRBD1,NA,TRBJ2-1,TRBV15,TGTGCCACCAGCAGAGGAAGGGGACAGGAAGTTTTTTTAGAGCAGTTCTTC,CATSRGRGQEVFLEQFF
TRBD2,NA,TRBJ2-1,TRBV6-1,TGTGCCAGCAGTGAATTTGGACTAGCTTCGGCAGAGCAGTTCTTC,CASSEFGLASAEQFF
TRBD1,NA,TRBJ2-1,TRBV19,TGTGCCAGTAGTAGAACCGGGACAGGGTATGAGCAGTTCTTC,CASSRTGTGYEQFF
TRBD1,few,TRBJ1-6,TRBV2,TGTGCCAGCAGTTTAGGACAGGGGGCGATTTCACCCCTCCACTTT,CASSLGQGAISPLHF
NA,NA,TRBJ2-4,TRBV9,TGTGCCAGCAGCGTAGTCCCCGGAGGGTCCGACATTCAGTACTTC,CASSVVPGGSDIQYF
NA,few,TRBJ1-1,TRBV4-1,TGCGCCAGCAGCCATCTACAGGGTATGAACACTGAAGCTTTCTTT,CASSHLQGMNTEAFF